Listed here are 18 T cell receptor beta chains from one sample, sequenced in a study of T cells after yellow fever vaccination. TCRdb re-called the 5' RACE reads with MiXCR, one entry per CDR3 protein. Among 450,000 to 550,000 distinct CDR3 sequences listed, about a fifth were seen once. The sample consisted of PBMCs, taken 21 days after the first yellow fever vaccination. These receptors were obtained from a man between 18 and 29 years old who received the YFV17D yellow fever vaccine.

This clonotype was counted many times. V is TRBV18 and J is TRBJ2-2; D might be TRBD2 (6 bases). Trimming left V 1 base short and J 1 base short, with 7 bases between. This CDR3 has 15 amino acids. Germline V gene sequence: CDR1 KGHSH, CDR2 LQKENI. Here the CDR3 DNA reads TGTGCCAGCTCACCACTGCGGGGGAACACCGGGGAGCTGTTTTTT. Protein product: CASSPLRGNTGELFF.

There are a few counts of this clonotype. The chain employs TRBV5-1 and TRBJ1-1; D is uncertain. Germline-derived CDR1 and CDR2 are SGHRS and YFSETQ. Between the trimmed V and J ends, which lost 9 bases and 6 bases, there was a span of 18 bases. CDR3 length equals 13 residues. CDR3 DNA: TGCGCCACCGGGAGCCTGCCGGAGGCTGAAGCTTTCTTT. Protein: CATGSLPEAEAFF.

This clonotype has only a few counts. CDR3 coding DNA: TGCGCCAGCAGCTTGAGGGTAGCGGGGTTAGATACGCAGTATTTT. Translating it yields CASSLRVAGLDTQYF. V usage is TRBV5-1 and J usage is TRBJ2-3; TRBD2 agrees at 8 bases. Looked up from germline, CDR1 is SGHRS and CDR2 is YFSETQ. This CDR3 spans 15 amino acids. Unmatched junction bases numbered 6, after V lost 1 base and J lost 5 bases.

Only a few counts were recorded for this clonotype. V gene TRBV29-1 combines with J gene TRBJ2-7, with 11 bases lining up with TRBD1. Losses at the gene ends were 7 bases for V and 9 bases for J; bases not matched to a gene: 11. CDR1 SQVTM and CDR2 ANQGSEA come from the germline V gene. The CDR3 sequence is 13 residues long. This CDR3 reads CSAEGTGGLGQYF. The CDR3 DNA sequence: TGCAGCGCGGAGGGGACAGGGGGGTTGGGGCAGTACTTC.

This clonotype was observed once. V usage is TRBV6-5 and J usage is TRBJ2-7; the match to TRBD2 covers 7 bases. The germline V gene has CDR1 MNHEY and CDR2 SVGAGI. The CDR3 runs 15 residues. Losses at the gene ends were 0 bases for V and 1 base for J; bases not matched to a gene: 3. The CDR3 reads CASSYSGGMSYEQYF. The CDR3, as DNA: TGTGCCAGCAGTTACTCGGGAGGGATGTCCTACGAGCAGTACTTC.

This clonotype was recorded at least ten times. The V gene is TRBV5-1, the J gene TRBJ1-1; 8 nucleotides match TRBD1. This CDR3 has 14 amino acids. The germline V gene encodes CDR1 SGHRS and CDR2 YFSETQ. Trimming at V came to 3 bases and at J to 5 bases, leaving 6 bases not matched to a gene. In DNA form, the CDR3 reads TGCGCCAGCAGCTCCGGACAGGGTCGGACTGAAGCTTTCTTT. Translating it yields CASSSGQGRTEAFF.

CDR3 sequence: CASTPGRSTGELFF. Written as DNA, the CDR3 is TGTGCCAGCACCCCGGGACGGAGCACCGGGGAGCTGTTTTTT. The chain employs TRBV12-3 or TRBV12-4 and TRBJ2-2; D may match TRBD1 or TRBD2 (5 bases each). The length of the CDR3 is 14 residues. The V and J ends lost 7 bases and 4 bases respectively, with 13 bases between them.

V usage is TRBV11-2 and J usage is TRBJ2-1; TRBD2 aligns across 9 bases. This CDR3 has 16 amino acids. CDR1 is SGHAT and CDR2 is FQNNGV in the germline V gene. The ends lost 5 bases at V and 4 bases at J; junction bases unmatched: 9. The chain's CDR3 is CASSLPQAGGYNEQFF. Written as DNA, the CDR3 is TGTGCCAGCAGCCTACCGCAAGCGGGGGGTTACAATGAGCAGTTCTTC.

The V gene is TRBV6-2 or TRBV6-3, the J gene TRBJ2-7; 9 bases match TRBD1. The CDR3 covers 15 residues. Germline values: CDR1 MNHEY, CDR2 SVGEGT. After removal of 6 bases from V and 3 bases from J, the junction contained 9 bases not matched to a gene. CDR3 sequence reads: CASSQPGQGYYEQYF. The CDR3 region has the DNA TGTGCCAGCAGCCAGCCGGGACAGGGCTACTACGAGCAGTACTTC.

The chain recombines TRBV29-1 with TRBJ2-3; tentative D call: TRBD1 (5 bases). CDR3 size: 11 residues. From germline, CDR1 is SQVTM and CDR2 ANQGSEA. The DNA of the CDR3 is TGCGCGACAGCTTACACAGATACGCAGTATTTT. It is translated as CATAYTDTQYF.

The CDR3 DNA reads TGCAGTGCTAACCGGGATATTCAAACGTACGAGCAGTACTTC. Translation gives CSANRDIQTYEQYF. The chain couples TRBV20-1 to TRBJ2-7, with D perhaps matching TRBD2 (5 bases). CDR3 length: 14 residues. The germline V gene has CDR1 DFQATT and CDR2 SNEGSKA (reference sequence). V lost 4 bases and J 4 bases, leaving 17 bases between the germline ends.

This clonotype has a handful of counts. The chain recombines TRBV18 with TRBJ1-2; no reliable D call. Trimming left V 3 bases short and J 4 bases short, with 9 bases between. Per germline, CDR1 KGHSH and CDR2 LQKENI. This CDR3 has 13 residues. This CDR3 reads CASSPSAAYGYTF. As DNA, the CDR3 is TGTGCCAGCTCACCGTCCGCCGCCTATGGCTACACCTTC.

The rearrangement links TRBV6-2 or TRBV6-3 to TRBJ1-1; no firm D call. Germline CDR1 reads MNHEY; CDR2 reads SVGEGT. The CDR3 extends over 13 amino acids. V lost 6 bases and J 3 bases, leaving 11 bases between the germline ends. CDR3 bases: TGTGCCAGCAGCGAAATGGGGTACACTGAAGCTTTCTTT. This encodes CASSEMGYTEAFF.

The V gene is TRBV20-1, the J gene TRBJ1-3; D remains unclear. Trimming removed 0 bases from V and 0 bases from J, with 6 bases in between. Germline loops: CDR1 DFQATT, CDR2 SNEGSKA (reference sequence). The CDR3 is 14 residues long. CDR3 region: CSARDTDSGNTIYF. The CDR3 nucleotides are TGCAGTGCTAGAGACACAGACTCTGGAAACACCATATATTTT.

V is TRBV6-2 or TRBV6-3 and J is TRBJ2-3; TRBD1 aligns across 11 bases. There are 15 residues in the CDR3. V was clipped by 6 bases and J by 7 bases; unmatched bases: 9. Germline lookup yields CDR1 MNHEY and CDR2 SVGEGT. CDR3 amino acids: CASRGRDRGRHTQYF. DNA for the CDR3: TGTGCCAGCAGAGGCCGGGACAGGGGGAGACATACGCAGTATTTT.

This clonotype has more than one count but fewer than ten. This chain links TRBV28 with TRBJ1-2; 8 nucleotides line up with TRBD1. Germline loops: CDR1 MDHEN, CDR2 SYDVKM. The CDR3 loop spans 14 amino acids. Trimming at V came to 8 bases and at J to 7 bases, leaving 12 bases not matched to a gene. CDR3 sequence reads: CASEGTGGYLGYTF. The CDR3 nucleotides are TGTGCCAGCGAAGGAACAGGGGGTTATCTTGGCTACACCTTC.

Ten or more counts support this clonotype. The chain recombines TRBV10-3 with TRBJ2-1; D call uncertain. From germline, CDR1 is ENHRY and CDR2 SYGVKD. Trimming stripped 2 bases from V and 5 bases from J, with 10 bases between. The CDR3 covers 14 residues. CDR3 coding DNA: TGTGCCATCAGTGAGGTCTACATCCACAATGAGCAGTTCTTC. As protein: CAISEVYIHNEQFF.

This clonotype was counted a few times. This chain links TRBV28 with TRBJ2-3; 15 bases fit TRBD2. CDR1 is MDHEN, CDR2 SYDVKM, per germline. V shed 2 bases and J 5 bases; nucleotides not matched to a gene: 8. The CDR3 extends over 18 amino acids. Written as DNA, the CDR3 is TGTGCCAGCAGTTTACGCCGGACTAGCGGGGGGGCAGGAGATACGCAGTATTTT. This encodes CASSLRRTSGGAGDTQYF.